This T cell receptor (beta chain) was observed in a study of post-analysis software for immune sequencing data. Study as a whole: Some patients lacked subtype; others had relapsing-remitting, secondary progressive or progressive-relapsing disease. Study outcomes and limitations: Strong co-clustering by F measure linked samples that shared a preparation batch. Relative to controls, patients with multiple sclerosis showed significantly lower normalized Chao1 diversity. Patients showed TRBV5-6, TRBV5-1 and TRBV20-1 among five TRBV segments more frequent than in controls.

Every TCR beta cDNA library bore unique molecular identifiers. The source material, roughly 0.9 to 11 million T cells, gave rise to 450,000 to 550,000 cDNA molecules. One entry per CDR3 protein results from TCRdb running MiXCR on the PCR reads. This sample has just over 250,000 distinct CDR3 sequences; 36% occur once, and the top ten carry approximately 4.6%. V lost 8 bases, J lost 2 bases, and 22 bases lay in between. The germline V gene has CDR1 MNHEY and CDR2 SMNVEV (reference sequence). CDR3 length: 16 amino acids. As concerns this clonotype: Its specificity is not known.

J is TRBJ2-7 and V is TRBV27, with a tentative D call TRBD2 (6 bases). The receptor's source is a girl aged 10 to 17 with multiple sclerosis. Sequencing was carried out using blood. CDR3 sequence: CASRKGRTTPTYEQYF. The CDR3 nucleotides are TGTGCCAGCCGAAAAGGGCGGACTACTCCTACCTACGAGCAGTACTTC.